The clone carrying this T cell receptor (beta chain) was seen once. The antigen is unknown. Because the CDR3 is missing its conserved closing phenylalanine or tryptophan, this is likely a read error. The DNA is omitted, as the CDR3 cannot be located on it reliably, and the CDR3 follows TCRdb's listing. The authors sequenced patients whose flow cytometry had shown CD8+CD57+ cell expansion. The blood sampling took place in patients who had so far received no therapy. A total of 13 residues make up the CDR3, ends included. Germline values: CDR1 SEHNR, CDR2 FQNEAQ (reference sequence). These data come from a study of CD8+CD57+ T cells in acquired aplastic anemia. As for the study in general: Average DNA yield from sorted CD4+ and CD8+ cells was approximately 3 ug.

Both TCR beta VDJ combination and CDR3 sequence profiling were carried out. Genomic DNA was the template for this profiling. TCRdb reprocessed the reads with MiXCR, giving one entry per CDR3 protein. The sample contains approximately 260,000 distinct CDR3 sequences, 82% of which appear only once. Study observations and caveats: Researchers report that around 30 CD8+ CDR3 sequences appeared in both patients and controls.

The chain recombines TRBV7-9 with TRBJ2-3; the DNA was not compared with TRBD1, the D call given in the table. The TCR was taken from a human donor with aplastic anemia. Source material: sorted CD4+, CD8+, or CD8+CD57+ T cells (not recorded which) from PBMCs. CDR3 residues: CASGFERGGASDE.